The text below deals with one T cell receptor beta chain. Its target antigen remains unknown. No much larger clone exists at a distance of one base, and base qualities are not known. The protocol used for the library was the immunoSEQ multiplex PCR assay. The multiplex PCR relied on a mix of 60 forward primers for TCR Vbeta segments and 13 reverse primers for TCR Jbeta segments. The CDR3 region of rearranged TCR beta genes was amplified from genomic DNA with a multiplex PCR assay. The Illumina HiSeq System was used to sequence the amplified TCR beta libraries as 87-base-pair reads. In the authors' own workflow: A later analysis tallied approximately 87 million unique TCR beta chains across the 666 repertoires, and 10 million to 11 million of those chains were shared by two or more donors. Raw reads were error-corrected and collapsed into unique sequences by a nearest-neighbor algorithm in which closely related sequences were merged to remove PCR and sequencing errors. To assign V, D and J gene segments, CDR3 sequences were aligned to IMGT reference sequences. For a sequence to be retained, a match of at least six nucleotides to both a V gene segment and a J gene segment was required. Rearrangements were classified as productive when the CDR3 lacked stop codons and remained in frame with V and J, and all other rearrangements were classified as non-productive. CDR3 was defined by IMGT convention, running from the second conserved V-encoded cysteine to the conserved J-encoded phenylalanine. In an earlier analysis of 587 of the donors, sequences lacking an unambiguous match to a single V gene segment were excluded. An earlier analysis of several hundred of the donors called V segments functional above 56.7% productive rearrangements and segregating when the between-donor standard deviation exceeded 5%. A statistical classification framework was developed to diagnose cytomegalovirus status using the catalog of TCR beta chain sequences. In a later analysis, V and J genes were assigned by comparing TCR nucleotide sequences against IMGT/GENE-DB human TR gene sequences. The TCRdist pipeline was used in a later analysis to assign CDR3 sequences and most-parsimonious VDJ recombination scenarios. A later analysis defined each TCR beta chain by its CDR3 amino acid sequence plus V-gene family, and excluded reads lacking a unique V-gene family. To address suspected cross-contamination and a sequencing artifact, a later analysis removed some 620 highly shared, low-generation-probability nucleotide sequences. A later analysis calculated a clonal expansion index for each public chain from normalized within-repertoire ranks of inferred template counts. In a later analysis, generation probabilities were computed using a VDJ recombination model fitted to out-of-frame rearrangements, and the results were checked against IGoR. Hypergeometric tests were used in a later analysis to score TCR-TCR, TCR-HLA and TCR-CMV co-occurrence, with a repertoire-size bias correction applied to the TCR pairs. To estimate false discovery rates, a later analysis permuted the HLA or CMV assignments 20 times. A later analysis grouped co-occurring TCRs with DBSCAN, adding TCRdist sequence similarity when clustering within HLA-allele-positive subsets. For co-occurrence clustering, repertoires with fewer than 30,000 or more than 120,000 public chains were excluded, along with five repertoires with anomalous nucleotide sharing. TCRdb carries this immuneACCESS record with in-frame sequences only. Its versions omit some clonotypes, under half of them owing to an unresolved V gene in the studies checked, with the rest unexplained. V and J calls and clone size are copied from that table; D and trimming were computed from the DNA. This sample gives 200,000 to 250,000 clones in total; just over 75% of them show up just once. Together, the top ten hold over 0.55% of the sample.

A distance of 13 bases separates the germline ends of V and J, which lose 4 bases and 10 bases respectively. The CDR3 numbers 11 residues from cysteine through phenylalanine. The retained sequence is limited to the CDR3, 33 bases, with the frame set at the first base. Per the germline V gene, SQVTM is the CDR1 and ANQGSEA is the CDR2. These data belong to a study of cytomegalovirus exposure and HLA in healthy donors listed by TCRdb under 2017. Context from the whole study: In an earlier analysis of 587 of the donors, 276 Gb of sequence data and roughly 100 million unique TCR beta sequences from roughly 200 million T cells were reported. In addition to the first cohort of 500 to 850 subjects, a separate validation cohort of some 120 different subjects was used. In a later analysis, previously published TCR beta repertoires from more than 500 donors were re-analyzed and high-resolution HLA genotyping was added so that TCR occurrence patterns could be studied. Several DR-DQ haplotypes were handled as single units for association and clustering because linkage in the cohort was strong. Both class I and class II loci were covered by HLA typing, at four-digit resolution. An earlier analysis of approximately 580 of the donors used high-throughput TCR beta sequencing to judge whether each TCR beta V gene segment behaved as functional or pseudogenic. The number of typed donors differed by locus: about 629-630 for A, B, C, DRB1 and DQB1; 500 to 550 for DQA1; around 610 for DPA1; and approximately 450 for DPB1. Around 320 gigabases of sequencing data and tens of millions of unique TCR sequences were included in an early release covering roughly 600 HLA-typed donors. Donor age, sex, ethnicity and CMV serostatus were compiled alongside the repertoire data. The study was designed to test whether signatures of past pathogen exposure could be identified by cataloging public T cell receptors. Of the roughly 400 genotyped donors, around 81% fell in the genetic ancestry cluster associated with self-reported Caucasian donors. Every repertoire in the discovery cohort had been generated on one and the same sequencing platform. Among roughly 400 genotyped donors of the cohort, an average of roughly 240,000 unique TCR beta nucleotide sequences were sequenced per donor, roughly 20% of them non-productive. To predict cytomegalovirus infection status, the study brought together high-throughput TCR immunosequencing, statistical association of individual TCRs with disease status, and machine learning. Rather than drawing on any new phenotypic data, the later analysis identified candidate immune exposures from TCR beta sequences and the way those sequences occurred across donors. In a later genetic analysis, genome-wide SNP genotypes for about 65% of the roughly 700 donors were used, and that subset was treated as a discovery cohort. The study used immunosequencing to profile the T cell repertoires of more than 650 subjects and linked those repertoires to cytomegalovirus serostatus. The full study reports these points: In a later genetic analysis, fewer N-insertions in productive TCRs were reported among donors in an Asian-associated ancestry cluster than the approximately 710-donor mean. Broadly in line with IMGT annotations, most TCR beta V segments showed up in productive rearrangements about 87% or about 30% of the time in an earlier analysis of under 700 of the donors. The classifier was reported to diagnose cytomegalovirus status with high specificity and sensitivity in both the original cohort and the validation cohort. Immune exposure information for the cohort was limited to CMV serostatus. Roughly uniform sequencing depth across donors was assumed in presence/absence analyses, although this assumption may not hold. A later analysis reported that several top co-occurrence clusters appeared linked to parvovirus B19, influenza, CMV and Epstein-Barr virus. In vitro tests confirmed that a few of the cytomegalovirus-associated TCR beta chains recognize cytomegalovirus antigens. In a later analysis, TCR association rates were found to vary across HLA loci, with the most associated TCRs seen for DRB1 alleles and the fewest for HLA-C alleles. Correlated functional status among segregating V segments might reflect linkage disequilibrium, but an unknown experimental factor could not be ruled out. In a later analysis, HLA-associated TCR beta chains were found to be more clonally expanded and to have lower generation probabilities than equally common non-associated chains. The study listed 150 to 200 TCR beta chains as associated with cytomegalovirus. Because counts were too low, around 17 rarely observed V segments, including chromosome 9 orphons, were left out of the earlier analysis of over 550 of the donors. A cluster of highly shared sequence variants was judged likely to be a technical artifact of the sequencing pipeline. Because HLA typing was missing for some donors at each locus, association tests included only the typed subset. Specific HLA alleles were associated with about 17,000 TCR beta sequences at a false discovery rate of 0.05 in a later analysis. The authors suggested that the approach could potentially be extended to other disease states and immunological phenotypes. A further reported finding was that TCR beta sequences accurately predicted the HLA-A and HLA-B alleles for most subjects in the first cohort. Some IMGT-functional V segments, including TRBV6-2 and TRBV6-3, could not be told apart with the 87-base-pair reads, so those segments were excluded. Most TCR sequences were seen in very few donors, while some public TCRs were found in many individuals. When HLA alleles, especially DR and DQ, strongly co-occurred, attributing TCR associations to individual alleles was difficult. The cohort was sequenced for TCR beta chains only, and without alpha or paired-chain data the features that could be detected were limited. A later analysis found that most CMV-associated TCR beta chains appeared HLA-restricted, with HLA associations seemingly driven largely by CMV exposure. V-gene and J-gene trimming of TCR beta chains was associated with a missense DCLRE1C variant in a later genetic analysis, and the association was replicated in an independent cohort.

The cohort consisted of 666 healthy bone marrow donors. All cohort members were sampled while nominally healthy, although unrecorded immune exposures were likely present. The donor was CMV seronegative and belonged to the group of more than 300 seronegative cohort members. A peripheral blood sample was collected from each donor, and TCR beta sequencing was performed on peripheral blood mononuclear cells. Genomic DNA extraction from the blood cell samples was performed with the Qiagen DNeasy Blood Extraction Kit. This receptor was identified in a man younger than 30 in good health and CMV-seronegative. The sequencing input was PBMCs. Rearrangement joined TRBV29-1 to TRBJ1-1, and TRBD1 may be the D gene, going by 6 matching bases. The CDR3 protein: CSVAPGQRAFF. The base sequence is TGCAGCGTTGCCCCTGGACAGAGAGCTTTCTTT. The full variable domain, completed from the reference TRBV29-1 and TRBJ1-1 proteins outside the CDR3, reads SAVISQKPSRDICQRGTSLTIQCQVDSQVTMMFWYRQQPGQSLTLIATANQGSEATYESGFVIDKFPISRPNLTFSTLTVSNMSPEDSSIYLCSVAPGQRAFFGQGTRLTVV.